A single sample gave rise to the 17 T cell receptor beta chains below, sequenced in a study of blood T cells in healthy people across ages. Primers used in a second PCR of roughly 7 to 12 cycles were a sample-barcoded 5' primer and a J-beta primer mix. TCRdb re-called the 5' RACE reads with MiXCR, one entry per CDR3 protein. This sample has about 930,000 distinct CDR3 sequences; about 29% occur once, and the top ten carry roughly 10%. The same sample was also used in a study of T cells of mothers and their children.

Sequencing was performed on blood. The source of these receptors is a woman aged 40-49 years in good health.

The table lists this clonotype with a few counts. This sequence joins TRBV20-1 and TRBJ1-5; TRBD1 is a possible D gene (5 bases). This CDR3 comprises 14 residues. CDR1 and CDR2 (germline): DFQATT, SNEGSKA (reference sequence). The V and J ends lost 6 bases and 7 bases respectively, with 19 bases between them. The CDR3 bases are TGCAGTGCGGACGGTTCCAGGGTCGGCCAGCCCCAGCATTTT. This gives the protein CSADGSRVGQPQHF.

In its sample, this clonotype was seen many times. At one boundary the junction diverges from the germline segment, which might be a read error. This chain joins TRBV9 and TRBJ2-7, with D possibly being TRBD1 or TRBD2 (6 bases each). The V gene's germline CDR1 is SGDLS and CDR2 YYNGEE. The CDR3 is 12 amino acids. The CDR3 sequence is CASSVGGGEQYF. The CDR3 nucleotides are TGTGCCAGCAGTGTAGGAGGGGGAGAGCAGTACTTC. Drawing the rest from reference TRBV9 and TRBJ2-7, the complete variable domain is DSGVTQTPKHLITATGQRVTLRCSPRSGDLSVYWYQQSLDQGLQFLIQYYNGEERAKGNILERFSAQQFPDLHSELNLSSLELGDSALYFCASSVGGGEQYFGPGTRLTVT.

This clonotype was observed at least ten times. The chain links TRBV28 to TRBJ1-2; D gene ambiguous. V was shortened by 7 bases and J by 4 bases, with 7 bases between the two germline ends. Germline assignment: CDR1 MDHEN and CDR2 SYDVKM. The CDR3 runs to 11 residues. The CDR3 loop reads CASTPGYGYTF. In DNA form, the CDR3 reads TGTGCCAGCACCCCCGGCTATGGCTACACCTTC.

V usage is TRBV4-3 and J usage is TRBJ1-1; D not resolved. The ends were cut back, 1 base at V and 1 base at J, with 4 bases in the middle. Germline loops: CDR1 LGHNA, CDR2 YSLEER. The CDR3 totals 13 residues. Here the CDR3 reads CASSQVQNTEAFF. The CDR3 nucleotides read TGCGCCAGCAGCCAAGTGCAGAACACTGAAGCTTTCTTT.

The V and J genes are TRBV29-1 and TRBJ1-1; tentative D call: TRBD1 (6 bases). V was shortened by 6 bases and J by 1 base, with 12 bases between the two germline ends. Germline CDR1 is SQVTM and CDR2 is ANQGSEA. This CDR3 has 13 amino acids. DNA of the CDR3: TGCAGCGTGAGGGAACAGGGGAACACTGAAGCTTTCTTT. It encodes CSVREQGNTEAFF.

This clonotype was observed a few times. The V call is TRBV7-9, the J call TRBJ1-1; no clear D gene. CDR1 and CDR2 from the germline V gene are SEHNR and FQNEAQ (reference sequence). This CDR3 is built from 15 residues. V shed 5 bases and J shed 0 bases, with 13 bases lying between them. CDR3 nucleotide sequence: TGTGCCAGCAGCGGTTCAGAAACACTGAACACTGAAGCTTTCTTT. Translation: CASSGSETLNTEAFF.

This clonotype was observed a few times. V usage is TRBV30 and J usage is TRBJ1-2; TRBD1 is a possible D gene (6 bases). Germline V lookup: CDR1 GTSNPN, CDR2 SVGIG (reference sequence). V was shortened by 2 bases and J by 5 bases, with 12 bases between the two germline ends. The CDR3 runs to 13 residues. Written as DNA, the CDR3 is TGTGCCTGGAGTTCAATAAGGGGGTATGGCTACACCTTC. Amino acids: CAWSSIRGYGYTF.

The table lists this clonotype with a few counts. The chain has TRBV4-1 and TRBJ1-2; 9 bases are shared with TRBD1. CDR1 and CDR2 (germline): MGHRA, YSYEKL. The CDR3 is 16 amino acids. The V and J ends lost 4 bases and 8 bases, in that order; junction bases with no gene match: 14. As DNA, the CDR3 is TGCGCCAGCAGCCCGCTACGGGGACAGGGAGTGGTCGGCTACACCTTC. This encodes CASSPLRGQGVVGYTF.

In the case of this clonotype: A much larger clone lies one base from this, so it may be a read error. The rearrangement uses TRBV28 and TRBJ2-6, with D unclear. CDR1 and CDR2 from the germline V gene are MDHEN and SYDVKM. The CDR3 is 15 amino acids. The germline V and J ends were trimmed by 11 bases and 0 bases, with 14 bases remaining between them. CDR3: CAARGRNSGANVLTF. DNA for the CDR3: TGTGCCGCCCGAGGACGCAACTCTGGGGCCAACGTCCTGACTTTC.

Ten or more counts support this clonotype. This chain uses TRBV5-1 with TRBJ2-3; D gene ambiguous. Trimming removed 1 base from V and 1 base from J, with 7 bases in between. The CDR3 contains 14 residues. Germline values: CDR1 SGHRS, CDR2 YFSETQ. This CDR3 reads CASSLSPGTDTQYF. As DNA, the CDR3 is TGCGCCAGCAGCTTGAGTCCAGGCACAGATACGCAGTATTTT.

The table lists this clonotype with many counts. This chain connects TRBV2 to TRBJ2-7; unclear D gene. This CDR3 is built from 11 residues. The germline V gene has CDR1 SNHLY and CDR2 FYNNEI. Trimming removed 4 bases at V and 4 bases at J, with 5 bases between. CDR3: CASSVEYEQYF. CDR3 in DNA: TGTGCCAGCAGTGTGGAGTACGAGCAGTACTTC.

This clonotype was detected many times. This rearrangement joins TRBV5-5 to TRBJ2-7; TRBD2 matches at 9 bases. J gave up 3 bases and V 4 bases, and 5 bases lay outside the gene matches. The V gene's germline CDR1 is SGHKS and CDR2 YYEKEE (reference sequence). This CDR3 has 14 amino acids. As DNA, the CDR3 is TGTGCCAGCAGCGACCCTAGCGGGGTCTACGAGCAGTACTTC. Translated: CASSDPSGVYEQYF.

Many counts were recorded for this clonotype. The chain links TRBV6-5 to TRBJ2-7, with TRBD2 matching over 7 bases. This CDR3 region has 15 residues. In germline, CDR1 is MNHEY, CDR2 SVGAGI. V shed 2 bases and J 0 bases; nucleotides not matched to a gene: 4. The CDR3 coding sequence is TGTGCCAGCAGTTACGCCGGGGGGAGCTCCTACGAGCAGTACTTC. It specifies CASSYAGGSSYEQYF.

This clonotype came up many times. The genes are TRBV5-1 and TRBJ2-4; D gene uncertain. The ends were cut back, 4 bases at V and 0 bases at J, with 8 bases in the middle. The CDR3 consists of 14 residues. Looked up from germline, CDR1 is SGHRS and CDR2 is YFSETQ. The CDR3 DNA is TGCGCCAGCAGCCGCGACTTAGCCAAAAACATTCAGTACTTC. This translates into CASSRDLAKNIQYF.

This clonotype showed up just a few times. This may be a read error, as it is one base from a much larger clone. The rearrangement joins TRBV24-1 to TRBJ2-6; TRBD1 matches 7 bases. In germline, CDR1 is KGHDR, CDR2 SFDVKD. The length of the CDR3 is 16 residues. CDR3 protein: CASSANTGDGANVLTF. In DNA, the CDR3 is TGTGCCTCCAGTGCAAATACAGGGGACGGGGCCAACGTCCTGACTTTC.

Many counts were recorded for this clonotype. CDR3 DNA sequence: TGCAGTGCTAGAGATGGACAGACATACGAGCAGTACTTC. This translates into CSARDGQTYEQYF. This chain links TRBV20-1 with TRBJ2-7; a weak D match, TRBD1 (6 bases). Trimming removed 0 bases at V and 4 bases at J, with 10 bases between. The germline V gene encodes CDR1 DFQATT and CDR2 SNEGSKA (reference sequence). CDR3 size: 13 residues.

This chain joins TRBV5-1 and TRBJ1-1; 8 nucleotides align to TRBD1. CDR1 and CDR2 from the germline V gene are SGHRS and YFSETQ. Trimming took 4 bases from V and 6 from J; bases not matched to a gene: 8. This CDR3 has 14 amino acids. This CDR3 is CASSRGQGIAEAFF. The CDR3 DNA follows: TGCGCCAGCAGCCGTGGACAGGGAATCGCTGAAGCTTTCTTT.